These T cell receptor beta chains were read from a single sample in a study of CD8 T cells in Susac syndrome. TCRdb ran MiXCR on the immunoSEQ multiplex PCR reads and lists one entry per CDR3 protein. Here the sample spans 190,000 or so distinct CDR3 sequences, about 95% being singletons. Specimen: CD4+ T cells from PBMCs. The receptors stem from a human donor with multiple sclerosis. Both conserved end residues are trimmed from each CDR3.

j_call: TRBJ2-6; v_call: TRBV20-1; cdr3_aa: SALFLDTPSGANVLT
j_call: TRBJ2-5; v_call: TRBV20-1; cdr3_aa: SAEDRQETQY
j_call: TRBJ1-1; v_call: TRBV5-4; cdr3_aa: ASSPETGRDTEAF
j_call: TRBJ2-4; v_call: TRBV2; cdr3_aa: ASSSEAKNIQY
j_call: TRBJ2-1; v_call: TRBV20-1; cdr3_aa: SASGTFYNEQF
j_call: TRBJ2-1; v_call: TRBV7-3; cdr3_aa: ASSPGQASKQF
j_call: TRBJ2-1; v_call: TRBV20-1; cdr3_aa: SARDPREAGGKNEQF
j_call: TRBJ2-3; v_call: TRBV19; cdr3_aa: ASTLGNTQY
j_call: TRBJ1-5; v_call: TRBV5-6; cdr3_aa: ASSLYQGGSSNQPQH
j_call: TRBJ2-4; v_call: TRBV2; cdr3_aa: ASIGGRDKNIQY
j_call: TRBJ2-3; v_call: TRBV12-3/TRBV12-4; cdr3_aa: ASTGSGRWGDTQY
j_call: TRBJ2-4; v_call: TRBV3-1; cdr3_aa: ASSQGRVSGINIQY
j_call: TRBJ2-7; v_call: TRBV3-1; cdr3_aa: ASSPLTSGGSFRHYEQY
j_call: TRBJ2-1; v_call: TRBV12-3/TRBV12-4; cdr3_aa: ASSLGQGYYNEQF
j_call: TRBJ1-5; v_call: TRBV19; cdr3_aa: ASSPRQATSNQPQH
j_call: TRBJ2-7; v_call: TRBV7-2; cdr3_aa: ASNRWGRGGEEQY
j_call: TRBJ1-1; v_call: TRBV14; cdr3_aa: ASSQSLSTEAF
j_call: TRBJ2-1; v_call: TRBV11-2; cdr3_aa: ASSPERETEQF
j_call: TRBJ1-1; v_call: TRBV27; cdr3_aa: ASSLSPRRDTEAF
j_call: TRBJ2-2; v_call: TRBV30; cdr3_aa: AWSVLTGELF
j_call: TRBJ2-1; v_call: TRBV11-2; cdr3_aa: ASSLGLSDEQF
j_call: TRBJ2-2; v_call: TRBV20-1; cdr3_aa: SAGLTHTGELF
j_call: TRBJ2-7; v_call: TRBV11-2; cdr3_aa: ASSSTRTSEQY
j_call: TRBJ1-4; v_call: TRBV3-1; cdr3_aa: ASSRGQGITFEKLF
j_call: TRBJ2-7; v_call: TRBV18; cdr3_aa: ASSPTATYEQY
j_call: TRBJ2-7; v_call: TRBV6-6; cdr3_aa: ATRADKAGGSYEQY
j_call: TRBJ2-7; v_call: TRBV6-6; cdr3_aa: ASSYSSPQREREQY
j_call: TRBJ1-5; v_call: TRBV29-1; cdr3_aa: SVGSGYSNQPQH
j_call: TRBJ2-7; v_call: TRBV13; cdr3_aa: ATSSSGSYEQY
j_call: TRBJ2-5; v_call: TRBV24-1; cdr3_aa: ATSDPRGGQETQY
j_call: TRBJ2-7; v_call: TRBV29-1; cdr3_aa: SVGGRFYEQY
j_call: TRBJ2-7; v_call: TRBV13; cdr3_aa: ASSLAGQAYEQY
j_call: TRBJ1-2; v_call: TRBV7-6; cdr3_aa: ASSQITGFDYGYT
j_call: TRBJ1-5; v_call: TRBV12-3/TRBV12-4; cdr3_aa: ASSPHSNQPQH
j_call: TRBJ2-1; v_call: TRBV12-3/TRBV12-4; cdr3_aa: ASIGEAQGYNEQF
j_call: TRBJ2-5; v_call: TRBV3-1; cdr3_aa: ASSHQGQETQY
j_call: TRBJ2-1; v_call: TRBV7-2; cdr3_aa: ASSLTSGSFEQF
j_call: TRBJ2-5; v_call: TRBV20-1; cdr3_aa: SAFPSGREETQY
j_call: TRBJ2-4; v_call: TRBV25-1; cdr3_aa: ASSLQDRTQNIQY
j_call: TRBJ2-7; v_call: TRBV20-1; cdr3_aa: SARQWDLYEQY